Each of the 6 T cell receptor beta chains below was sequenced from the same sample in a study of blood T cells in healthy people across ages. Using a J-beta primer mix together with a sample-barcoded 5' primer, a second PCR was run for about 6 to 11 cycles. In TCRdb, the 5' RACE reads were re-called with MiXCR into one record per CDR3 protein. The data hold hundreds of thousands of distinct CDR3 sequences, with about 54% observed a single time. The sequenced sample consisted of blood. These receptor sequences come from a man in his sixties in good health.

The rearrangement uses TRBV4-1 and TRBJ2-6; maybe TRBD2 (6 bases). This CDR3 region has 16 residues. Germline V CDR1 and CDR2: MGHRA, YSYEKL. Trimming took off 0 bases at V and 2 bases at J, with 8 bases between the two ends. The CDR3 DNA is TGCGCCAGCAGCCAAGAGGAGGGGCCTGGGGCCAACGTCCTGACTTTC. Its translation is CASSQEEGPGANVLTF.

The chain uses TRBV6-5 and TRBJ2-4; D is unclear. Matching the DNA end better, TRBJ2-7 makes the J call doubtful. There are 13 residues in the CDR3. CDR1 is MNHEY, CDR2 SVGAGI, per germline. The CDR3: CASSYSRLGEQYF. For the CDR3, the DNA is TGTGCCAGCAGTTACTCAAGACTGGGCGAGCAGTACTTC.

This clonotype was observed a few times. The rearrangement uses TRBV27 and TRBJ1-4; D is possibly TRBD1 (6 bases). The V end was cut by 8 bases, the J end by 0 bases, with 13 bases between. The CDR3 length is 15 residues. Germline values: CDR1 MNHEY, CDR2 SMNVEV (reference sequence). The CDR3, as DNA: TGTGCCAGCGGGAAACAGGGATCAACTAATGAAAAACTGTTTTTT. Its translation is CASGKQGSTNEKLFF.

As for this clonotype: The junction shows a germline mismatch at one end, possibly a read error. V gene TRBV3-1 combines with J gene TRBJ2-7; 7 bases agree with TRBD1. Germline V gene lookup returns CDR1 LGHDT and CDR2 YNNKEL (reference sequence). The CDR3 runs 15 residues. CDR3 nucleotides: TGTGCCAGCAGTCAAGGACAGGCTAGCTCCTACGAGCAGTACTTC. Encoded protein: CASSQGQASSYEQYF.

This chain joins TRBV2 and TRBJ2-4; no definite D call. There are 14 residues in the CDR3. The germline CDR1 and CDR2 sequences are SNHLY and FYNNEI. The ends were cut back, 5 bases at V and 4 bases at J, with 12 bases in the middle. The CDR3 region has the DNA TGTGCCAGCAGTAAAGTGGGTACAAAAAACATTCAGTACTTC. This gives the protein CASSKVGTKNIQYF.

V gene TRBV9 combines with J gene TRBJ2-2; 11 nucleotides line up with TRBD1. CDR3 length: 17 residues. V was clipped by 2 bases and J by 3 bases; unmatched bases: 6. Germline V CDR1 and CDR2: SGDLS, YYNGEE. Written as DNA, the CDR3 is TGTGCCAGCAGCGTCAGCGGGACAGGGGGATACACCGGGGAGCTGTTTTTT. Translating gives CASSVSGTGGYTGELFF.